A single sample gave rise to the 4 T cell receptor beta chains below, sequenced in a study of blood T cell repertoires in COVID-19. The method was immunoSEQ multiplex PCR; TCRdb's version includes in-frame clones alone and lacks a portion of them. The repertoire holds 200,000 to 250,000 clones, with about nine tenths as singletons. Sample: peripheral blood. The origin of the receptors is a woman in her sixties with acute or convalescent COVID-19.

A remark on this clone: One end of the junction fails to match germline, which may point to a read error. The V gene is TRBV7-9, the J gene TRBJ1-5, with D possibly being TRBD1 (5 bases). This CDR3 is 11 amino acids long. Germline V gives CDR1 SEHNR, CDR2 FQNEAQ (reference sequence). The CDR3 here is CASSLEAPRDF. The DNA for the CDR3 is TGTGCCAGCAGCTTAGAAGCGCCCAGGGATTTT. The complete variable domain, with remaining parts taken from reference TRBV7-9 and TRBJ1-5, reads DTGVSQNPRHKITKRGQNVTFRCDPISEHNRLYWYRQTLGQGPEFLTYFQNEAQLEKSRLLSDRFSAERPKGSFSTLEIQRTEQGDSAMYLCASSLEAPRDFGDGTRLSIL.

The chain uses TRBV18 and TRBJ2-7; 9 bases fit TRBD1. The CDR3 runs to 14 residues. V dropped 6 bases and J dropped 3; count of bases not matched to a gene: 6. Per the germline V gene, CDR1 is KGHSH and CDR2 is LQKENI. The DNA of the CDR3 is TGTGCCAGCTCGGGACAGGGAAGAGACTACGAGCAGTACTTC. Its protein is CASSGQGRDYEQYF.

This chain links TRBV12-3 or TRBV12-4 with TRBJ1-1; tentatively, D is TRBD1 (5 bases). CDR3 length: 12 residues. Trimming removed 4 bases from V and 9 bases from J, with 12 bases in between. The CDR3 DNA reads as TGTGCCAGCAGTTCCCCGGCAGGGCAAGCTTTCTTT. It specifies CASSSPAGQAFF.

This clone was seen only a few times. The CDR3 here is CASSKWRELNSYNEQFF. As DNA, the CDR3 is TGTGCCAGTAGTAAGTGGCGGGAGTTGAACTCCTACAATGAGCAGTTCTTC. The rearrangement uses TRBV19 and TRBJ2-1, with 7 bases lining up with TRBD2. The J segment lost 0 bases and the V segment lost 4 bases, leaving 9 bases of the junction unmatched. The CDR3 spans 17 residues. CDR1 LNHDA and CDR2 SQIVND come from the germline V gene (reference sequence).